This section outlines one T cell receptor (beta chain) sequence together with its context. This sample was taken from a study of CD8 T cells in Susac syndrome. The authors reverse transcribed roughly 0.5 to 1 ug RNA with random hexamers. TCRdb re-analysed the immunoSEQ multiplex PCR reads in MiXCR, keeping a single row per CDR3 protein. Here the sample spans some 150,000 distinct CDR3 sequences, approximately 94% being singletons. The CDR3 has 13 amino acids. The V gene's germline CDR1 is SGHNT and CDR2 YYREEE (reference sequence). V was cut by 5 bases and J by 4 bases, with 9 bases left in between. This TCR derives from a human donor in good health. The sequencing input was CD4+ T cells from PBMCs. The V gene is TRBV5-4, the J gene TRBJ2-2; D perhaps matches TRBD1 (5 bases). The CDR3 loop is CASRQTGTGELFF. CDR3 coding DNA: TGTGCCAGCAGACAAACAGGCACCGGGGAGCTGTTTTTT.